This TCR beta chain was identified during a study of blood T cells in healthy people across ages. Per the germline V gene, CDR1 is SQVTM and CDR2 is ANQGSEA. The CDR3 length is 13 residues. For the second PCR, which ran for roughly 7 to 11 cycles, a sample-barcoded 5' primer and a J-beta primer mix were used. Sequencing recovered at least 2.5 million CDR3-containing paired-end reads from each sample. TCRdb re-called the 5' RACE reads through MiXCR, storing one row per CDR3 protein. Among 1 million or so distinct CDR3 sequences listed, roughly 24% were seen once. This sample also belongs to another study, concerning T cells of mothers and their children. That study adds: Second-round PCR products received sample barcodes and 2-4 random nucleotides from the M1S primer.

This clonotype was sampled from a girl aged 2 to 10 in good health. The chain links TRBV29-1 to TRBJ2-5; TRBD1 matches 7 bases. With the DNA end fitting TRBJ2-7 better, the J assignment may be wrong. What was sequenced was blood. The CDR3 reads CSVDTADRYEQYF. As DNA, the CDR3 is TGCAGCGTTGATACTGCGGACAGGTACGAGCAGTACTTC.